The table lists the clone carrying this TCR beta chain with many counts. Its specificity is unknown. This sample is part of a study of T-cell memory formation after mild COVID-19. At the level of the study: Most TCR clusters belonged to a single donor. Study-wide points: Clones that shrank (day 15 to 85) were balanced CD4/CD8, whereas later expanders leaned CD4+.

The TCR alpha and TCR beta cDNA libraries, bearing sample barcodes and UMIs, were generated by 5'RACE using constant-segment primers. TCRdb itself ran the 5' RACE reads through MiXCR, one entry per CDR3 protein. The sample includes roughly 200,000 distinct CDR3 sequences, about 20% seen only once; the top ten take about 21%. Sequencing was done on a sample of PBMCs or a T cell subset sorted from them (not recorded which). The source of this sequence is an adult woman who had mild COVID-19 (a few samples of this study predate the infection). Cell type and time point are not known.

This CDR3 is CASSGNEQFF. The DNA of the CDR3 is TGTGCCAGCAGCGGGAATGAGCAGTTCTTC. The rearrangement uses TRBV9 and TRBJ2-1; D unresolved. The germline V gene has CDR1 SGDLS and CDR2 YYNGEE. V was pared by 3 bases and J by 7 bases, with 2 bases between. The CDR3 loop spans 10 amino acids.